The sequence of this T cell receptor beta chain was determined in a study of PD-1 blockade in mismatch repair-deficient tumors. By share of the sample, this clone is medium-sized (0.01 to 0.1%). The antigen remains unidentified. Broader study findings: Three of seven peptides expanded clones, giving 110 to 150 unique blood TCRs. Tumor-resident clones, often absent from pretreatment blood, expanded after pembrolizumab and then contracted.

Clones were sequenced by immunoSEQ multiplex PCR, and TCRdb holds only the in-frame ones, with some missing. This table holds over 8,000 clones, approximately 88% found once. Trimming stripped 6 bases from V and 0 bases from J, with 9 bases between. CDR3 length: 13 residues. Germline CDR1 reads MNHEY; CDR2 reads SVGAGI. The time point: approximately 11-day in vitro stimulation with candidate neoantigen peptide 7. The TCR-sequenced patients were three responders to pembrolizumab. Each of over 5 ELISpot-reactive candidate peptides was used for 10-day stimulation. V and J are TRBV6-5 and TRBJ2-7, with D perhaps TRBD2 (5 bases). This clonotype was obtained from an adult with mismatch repair-deficient cancer. Here the sequenced sample was cells cultured in vitro, taken from a patient treated with pembrolizumab. This chain's CDR3 is CASRHRDSYEQYF. The CDR3 DNA reads TGTGCCAGCAGACACCGGGACTCCTACGAGCAGTACTTC.